The sequence of this T cell receptor (beta chain) was determined in a study of Ad26.COV2.S vaccination and SARS-CoV-2 variants. Points from the study as a whole: It was found that vaccine and placebo recipients had similar non-spike TCR breadth. Greater spike-specific TCR breadth was seen in vaccine recipients than in placebo recipients.

Treatment specified: 15 to 20 received Ad26.COV2.S at low or high dose, single or two shots; five or six received placebo; per-sample allocation not given. Samples analyzed were those drawn on day 63 after the first vaccine or placebo injection. The administered vaccine (an Ad26 vector) expressed Wuhan-strain SARS-CoV-2 spike. Points on this clone: The antigen is undetermined.

The CDR3 has 13 amino acids. V was clipped by 5 bases and J by 2 bases, with 9 bases between them. TCRdb's copy holds only in-frame clones and misses some; the assay was immunoSEQ multiplex PCR. The sample shows about 410,000 clones, 75% to 90% of them seen only once. The TCR comes from a person aged 18 to 65 who received the Ad26.COV2.S COVID-19 vaccine or a placebo. V and J are TRBV12-3 or TRBV12-4 and TRBJ1-2; no reliable D call. Sequencing was performed on peripheral blood, taken in a trial of Ad26.COV2.S vaccine versus placebo. The CDR3 coding sequence is TGTGCCAGCAGTCCATCCAGCAACTATGGCTACACCTTC. It specifies CASSPSSNYGYTF.